This TCR beta chain stems from a study of cytomegalovirus exposure and HLA in healthy donors. Study-wide points: It is likely that the observed cluster of highly shared sequence variants was a sequencing artifact.

PCR employed 60 Vbeta and 13 Jbeta primers. Using immunoSEQ multiplex PCR, the repertoire was profiled, and TCRdb retains in-frame clones only, with some absent. The sample shows under 200,000 clones, less than 80% of them seen only once. Remarks on this clone: As yet, its antigen is unknown.

This CDR3 comprises 14 residues. The germline gives CDR1 SGHRS, CDR2 YFSETQ. This chain joins TRBV5-1 and TRBJ2-5, with 7 bases identical to TRBD1. The DNA end is more similar to TRBJ2-7, so the J call may be wrong. This TCR came from a man aged 35 to 55 in good health and CMV-seronegative. Sequencing was performed on PBMCs. CDR3 DNA: TGCGCCAGCAGGCCGGGACAGTATACCTACGAGCAGTACTTC. This codes for CASRPGQYTYEQYF.